These T cell receptor beta chains were read from a single sample in a study of neurological immune-mediated disorders. Using its own MiXCR run on the 5' RACE reads, TCRdb lists one record per CDR3 protein. The sample records some 48,000 distinct CDR3 sequences, approximately 14% being singletons. Input material: PBMCs. The source of these receptors is a male donor with HTLV-1-associated myelopathy (HAM/TSP). Each CDR3 is given with its conserved first and last residue. D genes are given only for firm matches. For some rows the clone size is stated as once, few or many, or as a class when expanded; others skip it.

clone size	V gene	J gene	D gene	CDR3 protein	CDR3 DNA
many	TRBV5-1	TRBJ1-4	.	CASSPDTGREKLFF	TGCGCCAGCAGTCCGGACACGGGGCGTGAAAAACTGTTTTTT
many	TRBV7-2	TRBJ2-5	.	CASSQVRIGETQYF	TGTGCCAGCAGCCAGGTTCGGATAGGAGAGACCCAGTACTTC
many	TRBV7-6	TRBJ2-7	TRBD2	CASSLAQRDGYEQYF	TGTGCCAGCAGCTTAGCCCAGCGGGATGGCTACGAGCAGTACTTC
.	TRBV5-1	TRBJ2-2	.	CASSLRQDNTGELFF	TGCGCCAGCAGCTTGCGACAGGACAACACCGGGGAGCTGTTTTTT
many	TRBV10-3	TRBJ1-5	.	CAISESNLNQPQHF	TGTGCCATCAGTGAGTCGAATCTCAATCAGCCCCAGCATTTT
few	TRBV6-4	TRBJ2-5	TRBD1	CASSETGLETQYF	TGTGCCAGCAGTGAGACAGGGTTGGAGACCCAGTACTTC
many	TRBV7-9	TRBJ2-1	TRBD2	CASSQTSVFNNEQFF	TGTGCCAGCAGCCAGACTAGCGTTTTTAACAATGAGCAGTTCTTC
many	TRBV15	TRBJ1-4	.	CATSSRAGAENEKLFF	TGTGCCACCAGCTCCCGGGCCGGTGCAGAGAATGAAAAACTGTTTTTT
many	TRBV10-3	TRBJ2-3	.	CAISTASPDTQYF	TGTGCCATCAGTACGGCATCCCCAGATACGCAGTATTTT
many	TRBV12-3/TRBV12-4	TRBJ2-7	.	CASSRTGTDSSYEQYF	TGTGCCAGCAGCAGGACCGGGACGGACTCTTCGTACGAGCAGTACTTC
.	TRBV7-2	TRBJ2-5	.	CASSGGGGTQETQYF	TGTGCCAGCAGCGGGGGAGGCGGAACCCAAGAGACCCAGTACTTC
many	TRBV12-3/TRBV12-4	TRBJ2-5	TRBD2	CASSFLAGGQETQYF	TGTGCCAGCAGTTTCTTAGCGGGGGGACAAGAGACCCAGTACTTC
.	TRBV5-1	TRBJ2-6	.	CASSSSGAAGANVLTF	TGCGCCAGCAGCTCCTCGGGGGCAGCCGGGGCCAACGTCCTGACTTTC
many	TRBV12-3/TRBV12-4	TRBJ2-2	.	CASSLGWGTGELFF	TGTGCCAGCAGCTTGGGTTGGGGCACCGGGGAGCTGTTTTTT
.	TRBV10-2	TRBJ2-7	.	CASSHSLPGMYEQYF	TGCGCCAGCAGTCACAGTCTCCCGGGGATGTACGAGCAGTACTTC
many	TRBV7-2	TRBJ2-3	.	CASSLSFIRAADTQYF	TGTGCCAGCAGCTTAAGTTTTATCAGGGCCGCAGATACGCAGTATTTT
.	TRBV20-1	TRBJ1-2	.	CSAWGGESTGYIF	TGCAGTGCCTGGGGGGGGGAGTCGACTGGCTACATCTTC
many	TRBV7-2	TRBJ2-1	TRBD2	CASSVGTSGGLDEQFF	TGTGCCAGCAGCGTTGGGACTAGCGGGGGTCTAGATGAGCAGTTCTTC
many	TRBV20-1	TRBJ1-2	TRBD1	CSAPDRAGDYGYTF	TGCAGTGCTCCAGACAGGGCTGGTGACTATGGCTACACCTTC
many	TRBV7-9	TRBJ2-3	.	CASSHRAPDTQYF	TGTGCCAGCAGCCATAGGGCCCCAGATACGCAGTATTTT
many	TRBV6-4	TRBJ1-2	TRBD1	CASRQQGAGGYTF	TGTGCCAGCAGACAACAGGGGGCTGGCGGCTACACCTTC
many	TRBV12-3/TRBV12-4	TRBJ2-3	.	CASSGQDF	TGTGCCAGCAGTGGCCAGGATTTT
.	TRBV29-1	TRBJ2-1	.	CSVRGEVDWNNEQFF	TGCAGCGTGAGGGGGGAGGTGGATTGGAACAATGAGCAGTTCTTC
many	TRBV6-2/TRBV6-3	TRBJ1-1	.	CASSYSPVNTEAFF	TGTGCCAGCAGTTACTCCCCGGTGAACACTGAAGCTTTCTTT
many	TRBV5-1	TRBJ2-3	.	CASSSDTNTDTQYF	TGCGCCAGCAGCTCGGACACAAACACAGATACGCAGTATTTT
many	TRBV25-1	TRBJ1-3	.	CASSVPGGNTIYF	TGTGCCAGCAGTGTGCCGGGTGGAAACACCATATATTTT
many	TRBV5-1	TRBJ2-7	.	CASSPDGRSSNEQYF	TGCGCCAGCAGCCCAGACGGACGCTCCTCCAACGAGCAGTACTTC
.	TRBV5-1	TRBJ1-2	.	CASSFYICSARDPNRRSGYTF	.
many	TRBV7-2	TRBJ1-3	.	CASSFGTVGNTIYF	TGTGCCAGCAGCTTCGGCACGGTGGGAAACACCATATATTTT
many	TRBV5-1	TRBJ1-5	.	CASSLGTEQPQHF	TGCGCCAGCAGCTTGGGGACAGAACAGCCCCAGCATTTT
many	TRBV20-1	TRBJ2-7	TRBD1	CSASRDRGSEQYF	TGCAGTGCTAGCCGGGACAGGGGGTCCGAGCAGTACTTC
many	TRBV25-1	TRBJ2-3	.	CASSGIGRYF	TGTGCCAGCAGTGGTATCGGGAGGTATTTT
.	TRBV12-3/TRBV12-4	TRBJ1-1	TRBD1	CASTQGQANTEAFF	TGTGCCAGCACCCAGGGACAGGCGAACACTGAAGCTTTCTTT
many	TRBV12-3/TRBV12-4	TRBJ2-2	.	CASRKASTGELFF	TGTGCCAGCAGAAAAGCTAGCACCGGGGAGCTGTTTTTT
many	TRBV7-9	TRBJ1-2	.	CASSQPGRYGYTF	TGTGCCAGCAGCCAACCGGGGAGGTATGGCTACACCTTC
many	TRBV7-6	TRBJ1-4	.	CASSLGGTNEKLFF	TGTGCCAGCAGCTTAGGCGGGACTAATGAAAAACTGTTTTTT
few	TRBV5-5	TRBJ1-5	.	CASSLVGSSNQPQHF	TGTGCCAGCAGCTTGGTCGGGTCTAGCAATCAGCCCCAGCATTTT
many	TRBV20-1	TRBJ2-2	.	CSAKEMGELFF	TGCAGTGCTAAAGAGATGGGGGAGCTGTTTTTT
many	TRBV5-1	TRBJ2-3	.	CASSPENYRADTQYF	TGCGCCAGCAGCCCGGAGAACTACAGGGCAGATACGCAGTATTTT
.	TRBV3-1	TRBJ2-1	TRBD2	CASRPHIPSGGSNEQFF	TGTGCCAGCAGACCACATATTCCTAGCGGGGGTAGCAATGAGCAGTTCTTC
many	TRBV29-1	TRBJ2-7	TRBD1	CSAKRDRAYEQYF	TGCAGCGCTAAAAGGGACAGGGCCTACGAGCAGTACTTC
many	TRBV20-1	TRBJ2-5	.	CSAREDGQSQETQYF	TGCAGTGCTAGGGAAGACGGACAGTCCCAAGAGACCCAGTACTTC
.	TRBV2	TRBJ2-1	TRBD1	CASGGRGHEQFF	TGTGCCAGCGGGGGAAGGGGGCACGAGCAGTTCTTC
many	TRBV7-2	TRBJ2-1	.	CASSTSSYNEQFF	TGTGCCAGCAGCACAAGCTCCTACAATGAGCAGTTCTTC
many	TRBV30	TRBJ1-5	.	CAWSLAGGQPQHF	TGTGCCTGGAGTCTTGCGGGGGGACAGCCCCAGCATTTT